Listed here are 23 T cell receptor beta chains from one sample, sequenced in a study of T cells in Graves' hyperthyroidism and ophthalmopathy. Using RNA transcripts as the source, TCR beta CDR3 regions were amplified. In the first-round RT-PCR of the TCR CDR3, the HTBI primer set was used. In TCRdb, the multiplex PCR reads were re-called with MiXCR into one record per CDR3 protein. The sample has a few hundred thousand distinct CDR3 sequences, around 42% seen once. Input material: peripheral blood or thyroid tissue (not recorded which). Receptors were obtained from an adult woman with Graves' disease, either hyperthyroidism or ophthalmopathy (not recorded which).

This chain uses TRBV2 with TRBJ2-5; TRBD2 aligns across 11 bases. The germline gives CDR1 SNHLY, CDR2 FYNNEI. J gave up 2 bases and V 2 bases, and 1 base lay outside the gene matches. The CDR3 is 15 residues long. The CDR3 DNA sequence: TGTGCCAGCAGTGAACGACTAGCGGGGCAAGAGACCCAGTACTTC. This translates into CASSERLAGQETQYF.

This clonotype was found many times. The chain carries TRBV12-3 or TRBV12-4 and TRBJ1-1; 7 bases are a match to TRBD1. Trimming cost V 5 bases and J 10 bases; bases outside gene matches: 28. The CDR3 is 19 amino acids. The CDR3 sequence: CASSGRRTTRQGFGSGAFF. CDR3 DNA: TGTGCCAGCAGTGGTCGGCGGACAACAAGACAGGGTTTTGGTAGCGGAGCTTTCTTT.

This clonotype occurred once. Possible read error: a much larger clone is one base away. The chain combines TRBV2 with TRBJ1-5, with 8 positions matching TRBD1. Germline lookup yields CDR1 SNHLY and CDR2 FYNNEI. V shed 5 bases, J shed 2 bases, and the junction held 5 bases outside the gene matches. The CDR3 spans 15 residues. The CDR3 coding sequence is TGTGCCAGCAGTTTCCCGGGACAGGGCAATCAGCCCCAGCATTTT. Residues: CASSFPGQGNQPQHF.

The chain employs TRBV7-9 and TRBJ1-1, with TRBD1 matching 9 bases. Trimming removed 4 bases from V and 5 bases from J; junction bases left unmatched: 8. Germline CDR1 and CDR2: SEHNR and FQNEAQ (reference sequence). CDR3 size: 15 residues. The CDR3 protein is CASSYTGGGGTEAFF. In DNA form, the CDR3 reads TGTGCCAGCAGCTATACAGGGGGCGGAGGAACTGAAGCTTTCTTT. Variable domain in full (rest from reference TRBV7-9 and TRBJ1-1): DTGVSQNPRHKITKRGQNVTFRCDPISEHNRLYWYRQTLGQGPEFLTYFQNEAQLEKSRLLSDRFSAERPKGSFSTLEIQRTEQGDSAMYLCASSYTGGGGTEAFFGQGTRLTVV.

V and J are TRBV5-1 and TRBJ1-1; D call uncertain. This CDR3 comprises 11 residues. V was trimmed by 5 bases and J by 11 bases, leaving 13 bases between them. CDR1 is SGHRS and CDR2 is YFSETQ in the germline V gene. DNA for the CDR3: TGCGCCAGCAGACTAGGCCCGCAGGCTTTCTTT. As protein: CASRLGPQAFF. Based on the CDR3 plus reference TRBV5-1 and TRBJ1-1, the full variable domain is KAGVTQTPRYLIKTRGQQVTLSCSPISGHRSVSWYQQTPGQGLQFLFEYFSETQRNKGNFPGRFSGRQFSNSRSEMNVSTLELGDSALYLCASRLGPQAFFGQGTRLTVV.

In its sample, this clonotype was seen many times. A much more abundant neighbour one base away suggests this may be a read error. The gene calls are TRBV10-3 and TRBJ2-2; tentatively, D is TRBD2 (5 bases). In germline, CDR1 is ENHRY, CDR2 SYGVKD. CDR3 size: 12 residues. The V end was cut by 10 bases, the J end by 1 base, with 7 bases between. CDR3 loop: CATSGNTGELFF. The CDR3 bases are TGTGCCACCAGCGGGAACACCGGGGAGCTGTTTTTT.

This clonotype showed up many times. The gene calls are TRBV7-2 and TRBJ2-7, with D uncertain. The CDR3 totals 15 residues. V shed 1 base and J shed 4 bases, with 14 bases lying between them. The germline V gene encodes CDR1 SGHTA and CDR2 FQGNSA. In DNA form, the CDR3 reads TGTGCCAGCAGCTTAGATAACTCTCTTTTTTACGAGCAGTACTTC. Its translation: CASSLDNSLFYEQYF.

This clonotype came up a few times. The chain joins TRBV29-1 to TRBJ1-2; D gene ambiguous. This CDR3 contains 11 residues. Germline-derived CDR1 and CDR2 are SQVTM and ANQGSEA. With 5 bases removed from V and 6 bases from J, the gap between germline ends came to 10 bases. CDR3 DNA: TGCAGCGTTAAGAGAGGGAATGGCTACACCTTC. This sequence encodes CSVKRGNGYTF.

V gene TRBV2 combines with J gene TRBJ1-5; TRBD1 matches at 7 bases. The germline V gene encodes CDR1 SNHLY and CDR2 FYNNEI. The J segment lost 7 bases and the V segment lost 11 bases, leaving 14 bases of the junction unmatched. The CDR3 extends over 14 amino acids. This CDR3 is CAGQEAERQQPQHF. CDR3 sequence (DNA): TGTGCCGGACAGGAAGCGGAGCGCCAGCAGCCCCAGCATTTT.

V gene TRBV10-3 combines with J gene TRBJ2-7; 11 nucleotides match TRBD2. Germline assignment: CDR1 ENHRY and CDR2 SYGVKD. This CDR3 is 14 amino acids long. V gave up 3 bases and J gave up 7 bases; unmatched junction bases: 5. The CDR3 DNA follows: TGTGCCATCAGTGAAGGGACTAGCGGCCCTGAGCAGTACTTC. Its protein product is CAISEGTSGPEQYF.

CDR3 sequence: CASSVGSGSPETQYF. CDR3 DNA: TGTGCCAGCAGTGTTGGAAGCGGGAGTCCCGAGACCCAGTACTTC. V and J are TRBV2 and TRBJ2-5; 8 nucleotides align to TRBD2. The CDR3 runs to 15 residues. Germline V gene data show CDR1 as SNHLY and CDR2 as FYNNEI. The V and J ends lost 4 bases and 5 bases, in that order; junction bases with no gene match: 9.

The chain carries TRBV7-9 and TRBJ1-2; 11 bases match TRBD1. Trimming removed 6 bases from V and 5 bases from J; junction bases left unmatched: 20. Germline CDR1 reads SEHNR; CDR2 reads FQNEAQ (reference sequence). The CDR3 contains 19 residues. The CDR3 here is CASSPDSRSYGTGGYGYTF. The CDR3 DNA sequence: TGTGCCAGCAGTCCTGACAGTCGATCCTACGGGACAGGGGGTTATGGCTACACCTTC.

The V call is TRBV7-8, the J call TRBJ1-1, with TRBD1 as a possible D gene (6 bases). Deletions cut 0 bases from V and 3 bases from J, with 14 bases between. CDR3 size: 16 residues. CDR1 and CDR2 from the germline V gene are SGHVS and FQNEAQ. As DNA, the CDR3 is TGTGCCAGCAGCTTAGCGCGGAGGGGGATGTACACTGAAGCTTTCTTT. It is translated as CASSLARRGMYTEAFF.

Concerning this clonotype itself: One junction end disagrees with the germline gene, perhaps due to a read error. This chain joins TRBV7-9 and TRBJ2-7; D could derive from TRBD1 or TRBD2 (5 bases each). CDR3 length: 11 residues. CDR1 SEHNR and CDR2 FQNEAQ come from the germline V gene (reference sequence). The CDR3 here is CASSDTGTSLF. The CDR3, as DNA: TGTGCCAGCAGCGACACCGGGACCTCGCTCTTC.

This clonotype was counted at least ten times. This chain uses TRBV7-2 with TRBJ1-4, with D perhaps TRBD1 (6 bases). CDR1 SGHTA and CDR2 FQGNSA come from the germline V gene. This CDR3 is built from 14 residues. The germline V and J ends were trimmed by 5 bases and 8 bases, with 15 bases remaining between them. CDR3 protein: CASSLYREGEKLFF. CDR3 DNA: TGTGCCAGCAGCCTGTACAGGGAAGGGGAAAAACTGTTTTTT.

This clonotype was recorded many times. This chain connects TRBV7-6 to TRBJ2-5; no definite D call. Germline values: CDR1 SGHVS, CDR2 FNYEAQ. The ends were cut back, 5 bases at V and 2 bases at J, with 9 bases in the middle. CDR3 length: 13 amino acids. CDR3 coding DNA: TGTGCCAGCAGCCCCGCCCCTCAAGAGACCCAGTACTTC. Translation: CASSPAPQETQYF.

This clonotype came up many times. The chain employs TRBV15 and TRBJ1-4; no reliable D call. The V end was cut by 5 bases, the J end by 2 bases, with 12 bases between. Looked up from germline, CDR1 is LNHNV and CDR2 is YYDKDF (reference sequence). The CDR3 spans 15 residues. This CDR3 is CATSARQFTNEKLFF. The CDR3 nucleotides are TGTGCCACCAGCGCCAGACAATTTACTAATGAAAAACTGTTTTTT.

The sample holds one count of this clonotype. The chain employs TRBV9 and TRBJ1-1, with D tentatively TRBD1 (5 bases). The germline CDR1 and CDR2 sequences are SGDLS and YYNGEE. The CDR3 consists of 13 residues. V was clipped by 4 bases and J by 4 bases, with 11 bases between them. CDR3 bases: TGTGCCAGCAGCCGGGACCCCGGCACTGAAGCTTTCTTT. Protein sequence: CASSRDPGTEAFF.

This clonotype has ten or more counts. V gene TRBV2 combines with J gene TRBJ1-1; the D is unclear. The germline V gene encodes CDR1 SNHLY and CDR2 FYNNEI. The V end lost 7 bases, the J end lost 7 bases, and 10 bases lay between the germline ends. The length of the CDR3 is 11 residues. Here the CDR3 DNA reads TGTGCCAGCAAGAGGGAGGGTGAAGCTTTCTTT. Encoded protein: CASKREGEAFF.

This clonotype was detected only a few times. The chain combines TRBV4-1 with TRBJ2-2; 7 bases are a match to TRBD2. The CDR3 loop spans 18 amino acids. Germline loops: CDR1 MGHRA, CDR2 YSYEKL. V gave up 1 base and J gave up 1 base; unmatched junction bases: 9. CDR3 in amino acids: CASSQGRGGGRNTGELFF. The DNA of the CDR3 is TGCGCCAGCAGCCAAGGTCGCGGCGGCGGGAGGAACACCGGGGAGCTGTTTTTT.

This clonotype has just a few counts. V usage is TRBV28 and J usage is TRBJ1-1; D gene unclear. Trimming took off 1 base at V and 6 bases at J, with 6 bases between the two ends. The germline V gene has CDR1 MDHEN and CDR2 SYDVKM. The CDR3 totals 12 residues. The CDR3 DNA sequence: TGTGCCAGCAGTTTATTTGGTTCTGAAGCTTTCTTT. Translation: CASSLFGSEAFF. The variable domain in full, completed from reference TRBV28 and TRBJ1-1, reads DVKVTQSSRYLVKRTGEKVFLECVQDMDHENMFWYRQDPGLGLRLIYFSYDVKMKEKGDIPEGYSVSREKKERFSLILESASTNQTSMYLCASSLFGSEAFFGQGTRLTVV.

This clonotype showed up many times. This chain connects TRBV12-3 or TRBV12-4 to TRBJ1-6; D is uncertain. V was shortened by 5 bases and J by 6 bases, with 14 bases between the two germline ends. This CDR3 is 15 amino acids long. The CDR3 nucleotides read TGTGCCAGCAGTCCCAGGACTTCTGGTAATTCACCCCTCCACTTT. It codes for CASSPRTSGNSPLHF.

This clonotype has ten or more counts. V usage is TRBV6-2 or TRBV6-3 and J usage is TRBJ2-7; D is undetermined. The CDR3 length is 12 residues. V shed 8 bases and J shed 2 bases, with 10 bases lying between them. In germline, CDR1 is MNHEY, CDR2 SVGEGT. In nucleotides, the CDR3 is TGTGCCAGCGGGTGGGTGGCCTACGAGCAGTACTTC. Encoded protein: CASGWVAYEQYF.